The present entry profiles one TCR beta chain with its context. This sample was included in a study of blood T cell repertoires in COVID-19. Study overall: From the United States, Italy and Spain came samples of acute and convalescent COVID-19. From T cells, B-cell-depleted T cells, or PBMCs came the material, which was cDNA or gDNA.

In the source study's methods: Reference gene primer amplification yielded estimated nucleated cell counts. Method: immunoSEQ multiplex PCR; TCRdb's copy keeps in-frame clones and lacks some. V and J calls and clone size are given by that table; D and trimming were obtained from the DNA. The repertoire holds 190,000 or so clones, with around 88% as singletons. Specimen: peripheral blood. The origin of this receptor is a woman younger than 45 with acute or convalescent COVID-19.

CDR3 nucleotides: TGTGCCAGCAGCTCTTTAGCGGGAGCCTACGAGCAGTACTTC. Translation: CASSSLAGAYEQYF. The chain joins TRBV5-6 to TRBJ2-7; 9 bases map to TRBD2. Losses at the gene ends were 3 bases for V and 2 bases for J; bases not matched to a gene: 3. Germline CDR1 is SGHDT and CDR2 is YYEEEE. CDR3 size: 14 residues.